This T cell receptor beta chain was observed in a study of identifying expanded T cells in peripheral blood. This table comes from immunoSEQ multiplex PCR, and its TCRdb copy is limited to in-frame clones, with some not included. The sample shows some 70,000 clones, 90% of them seen only once. There are 17 residues in the CDR3. The ends lost 2 bases at V and 4 bases at J; junction bases unmatched: 7. The germline CDR1 and CDR2 sequences are SGHTA and FQGNSA. This TCR came from a person aged 18-70 years in good health. The rearrangement joins TRBV7-2 to TRBJ2-1; 11 nucleotides line up with TRBD2. Sequenced input: blood. This CDR3 is CASSLSYSGRAYNEQFF. The CDR3 region has the DNA TGTGCCAGCAGCTTATCTTATAGCGGGAGGGCTTACAATGAGCAGTTCTTC.